What follows is one T cell receptor beta chain and its context. Its antigen remains unknown. Libraries were prepared by immunoSEQ multiplex PCR; TCRdb keeps only in-frame clonotypes and omits some of them. The sample contains millions of clones, about 92% of which appear only once. The naive CD8 fraction comprised CD45RO-negative cells positively selected for CCR7 and excluded terminally differentiated effector memory CD45RA+ cells. Nashville, Tennessee was home to all donors, each a Caucasian adult. This specimen comes from a study of shared clonotypes between healthy human individuals. The J segment lost 6 bases and the V segment lost 5 bases, leaving 8 bases of the junction unmatched. Germline V gene data show CDR1 as PRHDT and CDR2 as FYEKMQ (reference sequence). This CDR3 has 15 amino acids. Study-wide points: Rarefaction indicated that sorted-subset sequencing remained incomplete although depth was large.

The material sequenced was naive CD8+ T cells from PBMCs. The TCR was taken from a man younger than 35 in good health. Some clones in this sample may be carry-over from other donors' samples. The chain couples TRBV13 to TRBJ2-7; 12 nucleotides agree with TRBD1. The CDR3 loop is CASSPGGQGAIEQYF. Here the CDR3 DNA reads TGTGCCAGCAGCCCAGGGGGACAGGGGGCTATCGAGCAGTACTTC.